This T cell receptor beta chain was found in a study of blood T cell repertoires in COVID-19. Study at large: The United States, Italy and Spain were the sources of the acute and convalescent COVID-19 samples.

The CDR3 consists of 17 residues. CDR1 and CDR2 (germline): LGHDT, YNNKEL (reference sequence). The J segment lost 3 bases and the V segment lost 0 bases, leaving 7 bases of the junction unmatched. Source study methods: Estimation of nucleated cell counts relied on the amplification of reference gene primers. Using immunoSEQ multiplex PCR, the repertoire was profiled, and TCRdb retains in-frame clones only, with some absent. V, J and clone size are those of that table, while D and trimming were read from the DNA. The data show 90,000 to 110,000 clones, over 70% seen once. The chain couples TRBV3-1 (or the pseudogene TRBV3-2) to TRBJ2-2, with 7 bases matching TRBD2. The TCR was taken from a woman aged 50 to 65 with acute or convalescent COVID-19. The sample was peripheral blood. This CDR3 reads CASSQDTGGPHTGELFF. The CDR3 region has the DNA TGTGCCAGCAGCCAAGATACGGGAGGACCACACACCGGGGAGCTGTTTTTT.